This T cell receptor beta chain was captured by sequencing in a study of metastatic and nonmetastatic thyroid tumors. Turning to the study itself: Across blood and tumor or nodule tissue, repertoires from malignant and benign thyroid patients were compared with one another. Broader study findings: Compared with benign nodules, malignant thyroid tumors were reported to have significantly higher TCR beta diversity in both blood and tumor.

Trimming left V 2 bases short and J 7 bases short, with 18 bases between. The CDR3 length is 16 residues. By its share, this clone is medium-sized (0.01 to 0.1%). Its matching antigen is unknown. TCRdb re-called the PCR reads via MiXCR. Altogether 45,000 to 60,000 clones are present, around a sixth being singletons, with the ten largest covering about 2.7%. Patients were all untreated before their thyroid surgery. The origin of this receptor is a female donor with papillary thyroid cancer or a benign thyroid nodule (not recorded which). Some clones in this sample may be carry-over from other donors' samples. The sample was blood. The rearrangement links TRBV12-3 or TRBV12-4 to TRBJ2-1; D is undetermined. CDR3: CASSLRPPEDGNEQFF. CDR3 DNA sequence: TGTGCCAGCAGTTTAAGGCCCCCCGAGGATGGAAATGAGCAGTTCTTC.